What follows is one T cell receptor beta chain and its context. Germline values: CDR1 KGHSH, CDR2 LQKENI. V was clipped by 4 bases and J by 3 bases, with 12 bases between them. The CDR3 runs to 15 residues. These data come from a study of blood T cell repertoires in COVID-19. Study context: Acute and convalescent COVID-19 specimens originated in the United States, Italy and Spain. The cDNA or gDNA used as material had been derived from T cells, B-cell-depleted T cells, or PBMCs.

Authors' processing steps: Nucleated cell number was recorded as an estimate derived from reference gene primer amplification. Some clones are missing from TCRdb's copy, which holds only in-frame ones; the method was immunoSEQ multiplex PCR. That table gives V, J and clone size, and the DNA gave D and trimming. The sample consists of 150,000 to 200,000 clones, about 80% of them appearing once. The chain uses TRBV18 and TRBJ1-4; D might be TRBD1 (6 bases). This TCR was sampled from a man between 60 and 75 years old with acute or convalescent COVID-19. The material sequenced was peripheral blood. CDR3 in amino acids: CASSLTQGANEKLFF. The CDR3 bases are TGTGCCAGCTCACTAACACAGGGAGCTAATGAAAAACTGTTTTTT.